These 13 T cell receptor beta chains came from one sample sequenced in a study of cytomegalovirus exposure and HLA in healthy donors. Using immunoSEQ multiplex PCR, the repertoire was profiled, and TCRdb retains in-frame clones only, with some absent. The table lists 250,000 to 400,000 clones, roughly 90% of them singletons. The source material was PBMCs. These receptors originate from a man aged 30 to 45 in good health and CMV-seronegative.

The chain recombines TRBV19 with TRBJ1-3; no firm D call. Germline assignment: CDR1 LNHDA and CDR2 SQIVND (reference sequence). This CDR3 contains 13 residues. Trimming left V 2 bases short and J 4 bases short, with 6 bases between. CDR3 region: CASSIIRGNTIYF. CDR3 DNA sequence: TGTGCCAGTAGTATAATCCGGGGAAACACCATATATTTT.

The chain recombines TRBV18 with TRBJ2-7, with 8 bases matching TRBD1. From germline, CDR1 is KGHSH and CDR2 LQKENI. CDR3 size: 16 residues. Trimming cost V 1 base and J 2 bases; bases outside gene matches: 7. In nucleotides, the CDR3 is TGTGCCAGCTCACCACAATCCGCAGGGGGCACCTACGAGCAGTACTTC. Protein product: CASSPQSAGGTYEQYF.

The chain is built from TRBV7-9 and TRBJ2-2; D possibly corresponds to TRBD1 (5 bases). V was pared by 4 bases and J by 1 base, with 13 bases between. Per germline, CDR1 SEHNR and CDR2 FQNEAQ (reference sequence). CDR3 length equals 16 residues. The CDR3 coding sequence is TGTGCCAGCAGCTCTTACAGGATTGGGAACACCGGGGAGCTGTTTTTT. Protein: CASSSYRIGNTGELFF.

The genes are TRBV7-9 and TRBJ1-2, with D possibly TRBD1 on 6 matching bases. The CDR3 runs 16 residues. CDR1 and CDR2 (germline): SEHNR, FQNEAQ (reference sequence). Deletions cut 1 base from V and 8 bases from J, with 20 bases between. CDR3 amino acids: CASSLVSGAPSGGYTF. CDR3 DNA: TGTGCCAGCAGCTTAGTTTCAGGGGCGCCCTCGGGAGGCTACACCTTC.

The CDR3 sequence is CASSRGQTYEQYF. For the CDR3, the DNA is TGCGCCAGCAGTCGGGGACAGACCTACGAGCAGTACTTC. The chain carries TRBV5-1 and TRBJ2-7, with 7 bases identical to TRBD1. The CDR3 spans 13 residues. The ends lost 5 bases at V and 2 bases at J; junction bases unmatched: 4. CDR1 is SGHRS, CDR2 YFSETQ, per germline.

The chain combines TRBV27 with TRBJ1-1, with D possibly matching TRBD1 (5 bases). Trimming removed 4 bases from V and 5 bases from J, with 23 bases in between. CDR3 length: 17 amino acids. CDR1 and CDR2 (germline): MNHEY, SMNVEV (reference sequence). Written as DNA, the CDR3 is TGTGCCAGCAGTTCAACCCCTACCTCGTTCCGGGGGACTGAAGCTTTCTTT. Translating it yields CASSSTPTSFRGTEAFF.

The chain links TRBV6-6 to TRBJ2-7; D is undetermined. CDR3 size: 11 residues. Germline V gene data show CDR1 as MNHNY and CDR2 as SVGAGI (reference sequence). Trimming cost V 4 bases and J 6 bases, with 7 bases left between them. The DNA for the CDR3 is TGTGCCAGCAGTTCCTTTCGCGAGCAGTACTTC. Residues: CASSSFREQYF.

In this sample, this clone turned up a few times. The gene calls are TRBV19 and TRBJ1-5; a weak D match, TRBD1 (5 bases). CDR1 is LNHDA, CDR2 SQIVND, per germline (reference sequence). Between the trimmed V and J ends, which lost 5 bases and 5 bases, there was a span of 10 bases. This CDR3 is built from 13 residues. DNA of the CDR3: TGTGCCAGTAGTTTGGGACTTCATCAGCCCCAGCATTTT. Encoded protein: CASSLGLHQPQHF.

This clone was picked up one time. The J gene is TRBJ1-2, the V gene TRBV5-5; a possible D gene is TRBD1 (6 bases). Per the germline V gene, CDR1 is SGHKS and CDR2 is YYEKEE (reference sequence). The CDR3 has 15 residues. V was trimmed by 0 bases and J by 4 bases, leaving 13 bases between them. The CDR3 region has the DNA TGTGCCAGCAGCTTGGGCCCAGGGGAGGGCTATGGCTACACCTTC. Protein product: CASSLGPGEGYGYTF.

This sequence joins TRBV14 and TRBJ2-7; D gene unclear. Germline values: CDR1 SGHDN, CDR2 FVKESK. The CDR3 consists of 14 residues. V was trimmed by 6 bases and J by 1 base, leaving 13 bases between them. CDR3 sequence: CASSPAEVSYEQYF. In nucleotides, the CDR3 is TGTGCCAGCAGTCCCGCGGAAGTATCCTACGAGCAGTACTTC.

V is TRBV7-6 and J is TRBJ1-4; a weak D match, TRBD1 (6 bases). Looked up from germline, CDR1 is SGHVS and CDR2 is FNYEAQ. There are 19 residues in the CDR3. The V end was cut by 2 bases, the J end by 5 bases, with 24 bases between. The CDR3 loop is CASSLLARGGQLLNEKLFF. The CDR3 DNA sequence: TGTGCCAGCAGCTTATTAGCTCGAGGCGGACAGCTCTTAAATGAAAAACTGTTTTTT.

The chain combines TRBV11-3 with TRBJ2-1; TRBD2 matches at 7 bases. This CDR3 is built from 12 residues. V lost 1 base, J lost 12 bases, and 3 bases stayed unmatched. Germline V gene sequence: CDR1 SGHNT, CDR2 YENEEA. The CDR3 sequence is CASSLASGRQFF. The CDR3 nucleotides read TGTGCCAGCAGCTTAGCTAGCGGCCGGCAGTTCTTC. Supplemented by reference TRBV11-3 and TRBJ2-1, the full variable domain reads EAGVVQSPRYKIIEKKQPVAFWCNPISGHNTLYWYLQNLGQGPELLIRYENEEAVDDSQLPKDRFSAERLKGVDSTLKIQPAELGDSAVYLCASSLASGRQFFGPGTRLTVL.

This clone has only one observation. This chain joins TRBV9 and TRBJ2-7, with D possibly being TRBD2 (5 bases). V was clipped by 0 bases and J by 3 bases, with 10 bases between them. Per germline, CDR1 SGDLS and CDR2 YYNGEE. The CDR3 totals 14 residues. CDR3 residues: CASSVATGFYEQYF. In DNA, the CDR3 is TGTGCCAGCAGCGTAGCTACGGGATTCTACGAGCAGTACTTC.